The rows below give T cell receptor beta chains drawn from one sample of a study of Tregs in tolerant kidney transplant recipients. Clones were sequenced by immunoSEQ multiplex PCR, and TCRdb holds only the in-frame ones, with some missing. The sample has about 69,000 clones, roughly 89% seen once. The sample was CD4+ T cells from blood, taken before the transplant. These receptor sequences come from a human donor who received a combined kidney and bone marrow transplant. Each CDR3 is given with its conserved first and last residue. A D gene is named only where the DNA matches it firmly. Size tells how often a clone was seen (once, few, many) or the class of an expanded clone, and some rows leave it out.

v_gene	abundance	d_gene	j_gene	CDR3aa	CDR3nt
TRBV11-2	-	-	TRBJ1-1	CASSLDGVTGTEAFF	TGTGCCAGCAGCTTAGATGGTGTTACGGGCACTGAAGCTTTCTTT
TRBV5-4	-	TRBD2	TRBJ2-7	CASSLTSGPYEQYF	TGTGCCAGCAGCTTGACTAGCGGGCCCTACGAGCAGTACTTC
TRBV28	-	-	TRBJ1-1	CASREDLNTEAFF	TGTGCCAGCCGGGAAGACCTGAACACTGAAGCTTTCTTT
TRBV28	-	-	TRBJ2-1	CASRRYNEQFF	TGTGCCAGCAGACGGTACAATGAGCAGTTCTTC
TRBV5-4	-	-	TRBJ1-1	CASSVRGWNTEAFF	TGTGCCAGCAGCGTCAGGGGATGGAACACTGAAGCTTTCTTT
TRBV28	-	-	TRBJ2-1	CASSSSSAKTYNEQFF	TGTGCCAGCAGTTCCTCGTCGGCCAAGACTTACAATGAGCAGTTCTTC
TRBV28	few	-	TRBJ1-1	CASSLPTGSLEAFF	TGTGCCAGCAGTCTACCGACAGGATCCCTGGAAGCTTTCTTT
TRBV5-6	-	TRBD2	TRBJ2-1	CASSPTASGRMIYNEQFF	TGTGCCAGCAGCCCTACCGCTAGCGGGAGGATGATATACAATGAGCAGTTCTTC
TRBV6-5	once	-	TRBJ2-6	CASRPTFSGANVLTF	TGTGCCAGCAGGCCCACTTTCTCTGGGGCCAACGTCCTGACTTTC
TRBV5-4	once	TRBD1	TRBJ1-4	CASSSQQGKNEKLFF	TGTGCCAGCAGCTCCCAACAGGGGAAGAATGAAAAACTGTTTTTT
TRBV6-5	-	TRBD1	TRBJ2-7	CASSRTGLGEQYF	TGTGCCAGCAGTCGGACAGGGTTGGGCGAGCAGTACTTC
TRBV5-1	-	TRBD1	TRBJ2-3	CASSLVGGASTDTQYF	TGCGCCAGCAGCTTGGTAGGGGGCGCAAGCACAGATACGCAGTATTTT
TRBV6-6	once	TRBD1	TRBJ1-2	CASEPGQVRGYTF	TGTGCCAGCGAACCGGGACAGGTGCGGGGCTACACCTTC
TRBV1	-	-	TRBJ2-2	CTSSQECPGELFF	TGCACCAGCAGCCAAGAGTGTCCTGGGGAGCTGTTTTTT
TRBV28	-	TRBD2	TRBJ2-7	CASSSSGSDLSYEQYF	TGTGCCAGCAGTTCGAGCGGGAGCGACCTCTCCTACGAGCAGTACTTC
TRBV30	-	-	TRBJ1-5	CAWTGPGGSNQPQHF	TGTGCCTGGACCGGCCCGGGGGGAAGCAATCAGCCCCAGCATTTT
TRBV28	-	-	TRBJ2-7	CASSSGQFYEQYF	TGTGCCAGCAGTTCCGGACAGTTCTACGAGCAGTACTTC
TRBV4-1	-	TRBD2	TRBJ2-1	CASRPLGSGAYNEQFF	TGCGCCAGCAGACCCCTTGGGAGCGGGGCCTACAATGAGCAGTTCTTC
TRBV5-1	-	TRBD2	TRBJ2-7	CASSLGAGGTDEQYF	TGCGCCAGCAGCTTGGGGGCGGGAGGTACGGACGAGCAGTACTTC
TRBV9	once	-	TRBJ1-2	CASSPGGGDHYGYTF	TGTGCCAGCAGCCCGGGCGGGGGTGATCACTATGGCTACACCTTC
TRBV19	-	-	TRBJ1-5	CAVDPAESNQPQHF	TGTGCCGTAGACCCCGCGGAGAGCAATCAGCCCCAGCATTTT
TRBV28	-	TRBD1	TRBJ2-7	CASSDQTGGRYEQYF	TGTGCCAGCAGTGACCAGACAGGGGGCAGGTACGAGCAGTACTTC
TRBV6-5	-	-	TRBJ2-3	CASSVGATDTQYF	TGTGCCAGCAGTGTGGGGGCAACAGATACGCAGTATTTT
TRBV6-1	-	TRBD1	TRBJ2-7	CASSAADRDRADLSYEQYF	TGTGCCAGCAGTGCAGCTGATCGGGACAGGGCCGATCTCTCCTACGAGCAGTACTTC
TRBV2	-	-	TRBJ1-1	CASRGYQGFTTAVNTEAFF	TGTGCCAGCAGGGGGTATCAGGGTTTCACCACCGCGGTGAACACTGAAGCTTTCTTT
TRBV19	-	-	TRBJ2-3	CASSITAGRTDTQYF	TGTGCCAGTAGTATAACAGCGGGCCGCACAGATACGCAGTATTTT
TRBV28	-	TRBD1	TRBJ2-5	CASSWDRGETQYF	TGTGCCAGCAGCTGGGACAGGGGAGAGACCCAGTACTTC
TRBV7-2	-	-	TRBJ2-7	CASSPRRVSSEQYF	TGTGCCAGCAGCCCCCGGCGGGTCTCTAGCGAGCAGTACTTC
TRBV18	-	-	TRBJ2-3	CASSPRTVPDTQYF	TGTGCCAGCTCCCCCCGGACTGTTCCAGATACGCAGTATTTT
TRBV18	-	TRBD2	TRBJ2-5	CASSPGLAGSETQYF	TGTGCCAGCTCACCGGGACTAGCGGGATCGGAGACCCAGTACTTC
TRBV9	-	-	TRBJ1-1	CASSVDAQRGTEAFF	TGTGCCAGCAGCGTAGATGCCCAAAGAGGCACTGAAGCTTTCTTT
TRBV10-2	-	TRBD2	TRBJ2-1	CASRLPGLAGVSQFF	TGCGCCAGCAGACTCCCAGGCCTAGCGGGAGTCTCGCAGTTCTTC
TRBV6-1	-	-	TRBJ2-3	CASSELDSYTDTQYF	TGTGCCAGCAGTGAATTAGACTCCTACACAGATACGCAGTATTTT
TRBV30	-	-	TRBJ2-2	CAWSGWASAGELFF	TGTGCCTGGAGTGGGTGGGCTAGCGCCGGGGAGCTGTTTTTT
TRBV10-3	once	-	TRBJ1-3	CAIRDNNRAGNTIYF	TGTGCCATCAGGGATAATAACAGGGCTGGAAACACCATATATTTT
TRBV7-3	-	-	TRBJ2-7	CASSPSGSDEQYF	TGTGCCAGCAGTCCGTCGGGATCGGACGAGCAGTACTTC
TRBV5-1	-	-	TRBJ2-6	CASSIDRISGANVLTF	TGCGCCAGCAGCATAGACAGGATTTCTGGGGCCAACGTCCTGACTTTC
TRBV28	-	-	TRBJ2-3	CASKPPSTDTQYF	TGTGCCAGCAAGCCCCCCAGCACAGATACGCAGTATTTT
TRBV5-1	-	-	TRBJ2-2	CASSLSSRSNTGELFF	TGCGCCAGCAGCTTGTCTAGTCGCTCGAACACCGGGGAGCTGTTTTTT